This T cell receptor beta chain was captured by sequencing in a study of blood T cell repertoires in COVID-19. CDR3 length: 13 amino acids. Germline lookup yields CDR1 LNHDA and CDR2 SQIVND (reference sequence). Losses at the gene ends were 6 bases for V and 3 bases for J; bases not matched to a gene: 4. Original analysis: Estimated nucleated cell counts came from reference gene primer amplification. Profiled with immunoSEQ multiplex PCR; TCRdb holds only in-frame clones, not every one. D and trimming were read from the DNA, whereas the V and J calls and clone size are those reported in that table. Of about 66,000 clones in the sample, about nine tenths were seen once.

The chain joins TRBV19 to TRBJ1-1; 7 bases map to TRBD1. Sequenced: peripheral blood. The receptor comes from a man aged 55 to 70 with acute or convalescent COVID-19. The CDR3 here is CASSRDRDTEAFF. CDR3 DNA sequence: TGTGCCAGTAGCCGCGACAGGGACACTGAAGCTTTCTTT.